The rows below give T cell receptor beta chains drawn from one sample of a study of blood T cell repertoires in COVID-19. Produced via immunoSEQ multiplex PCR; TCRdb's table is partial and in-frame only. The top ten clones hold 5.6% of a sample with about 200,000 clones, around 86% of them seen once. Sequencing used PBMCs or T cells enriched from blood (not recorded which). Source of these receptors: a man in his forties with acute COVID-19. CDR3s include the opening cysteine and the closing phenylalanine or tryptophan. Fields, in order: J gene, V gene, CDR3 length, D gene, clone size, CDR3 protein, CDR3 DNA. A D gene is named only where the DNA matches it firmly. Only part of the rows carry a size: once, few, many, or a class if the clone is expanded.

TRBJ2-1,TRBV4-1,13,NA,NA,CASSQETVNEQFF,TGCGCCAGCAGCCAAGAGACAGTTAATGAGCAGTTCTTC
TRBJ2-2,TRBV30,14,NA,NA,CAWRYRENTGELFF,TGTGCCTGGAGGTACAGGGAAAACACCGGGGAGCTGTTTTTT
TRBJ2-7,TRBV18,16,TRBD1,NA,CASSPLLGQGVREQYF,TGTGCCAGCTCACCCCTTCTAGGACAGGGGGTTCGCGAGCAGTACTTC
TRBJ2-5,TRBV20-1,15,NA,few,CSASIGVGWEETQYF,TGCAGTGCTAGTATCGGGGTAGGGTGGGAAGAGACCCAGTACTTC
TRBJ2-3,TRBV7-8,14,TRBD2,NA,CASKAGVGTDTQYF,TGTGCCAGCAAAGCGGGAGTCGGGACAGATACGCAGTATTTT
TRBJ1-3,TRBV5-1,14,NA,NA,CASSAGSSGNTIYF,TGCGCCAGCAGCGCGGGTAGCTCTGGAAACACCATATATTTT
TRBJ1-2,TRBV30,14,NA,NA,CAWSTLAGYYGYTF,TGTGCCTGGAGTACCTTAGCAGGGTACTATGGCTACACCTTC
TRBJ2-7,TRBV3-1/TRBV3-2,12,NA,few,CASSQDTRLQYF,TGTGCCAGCAGCCAAGATACGCGCCTACAGTACTTC
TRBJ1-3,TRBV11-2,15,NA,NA,CASSPSWTVGNTIYF,TGTGCCAGCAGCCCTAGCTGGACAGTCGGAAACACCATATATTTT
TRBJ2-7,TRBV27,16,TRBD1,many,CASSHRDRGVWYEQYF,TGTGCCAGCAGCCACCGGGACAGGGGGGTTTGGTACGAGCAGTACTTC
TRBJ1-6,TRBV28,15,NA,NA,CASSLWGQTNSPLHF,TGTGCCAGCAGTTTATGGGGGCAGACCAATTCACCCCTCCACTTT
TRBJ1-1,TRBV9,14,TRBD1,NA,CASSSTGGDTEAFF,TGTGCCAGCAGCTCGACAGGGGGGGACACTGAAGCTTTCTTT
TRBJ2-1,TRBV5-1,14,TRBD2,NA,CASSRREGPNEQFF,TGCGCCAGCAGCCGGCGGGAGGGTCCGAATGAGCAGTTCTTC
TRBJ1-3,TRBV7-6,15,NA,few,CASSSQDRSGNTIYF,TGTGCCAGCAGCTCCCAGGATAGGTCTGGAAACACCATATATTTT
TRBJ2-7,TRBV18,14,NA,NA,CASSLEHLSYEQYF,TGTGCCAGCTCACTCGAACACCTCTCCTACGAGCAGTACTTC
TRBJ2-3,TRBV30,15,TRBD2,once,CAWSLTSDYTDTQYF,TGTGCCTGGAGTCTTACTAGCGACTACACAGATACGCAGTATTTT
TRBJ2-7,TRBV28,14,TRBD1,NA,CASSLNRGPGEQYF,TGTGCCAGCAGTTTAAACAGGGGGCCGGGCGAGCAGTACTTC
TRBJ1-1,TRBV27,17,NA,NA,CASSSNPTTLANTEAFF,TGTGCCAGCAGTTCCAATCCCACGACACTGGCGAACACTGAAGCTTTCTTT
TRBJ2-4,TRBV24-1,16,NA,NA,CATSDSGTRAKNIQYF,TGTGCCACCAGTGATTCCGGGACTCGAGCCAAAAACATTCAGTACTTC
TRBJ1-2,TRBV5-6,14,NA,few,CASSLRKEKGGHTF,TGTGCCAGCAGCTTGAGGAAGGAGAAAGGAGGTCACACCTTC
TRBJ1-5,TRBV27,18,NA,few,CASSSYSSGTLSNQPQHF,TGTGCCAGCAGTTCATACAGCTCCGGGACACTAAGCAATCAGCCCCAGCATTTT
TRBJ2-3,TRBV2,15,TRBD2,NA,CASRVRLADTDTQYF,TGTGCCAGCAGGGTAAGACTAGCGGACACAGATACGCAGTATTTT
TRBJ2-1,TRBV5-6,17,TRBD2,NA,CASSPGEGLAGWNEQFF,TGTGCCAGCAGCCCGGGGGAGGGACTAGCGGGGTGGAATGAGCAGTTCTTC
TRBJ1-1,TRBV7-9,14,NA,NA,CASTYLGANTEAFF,TGTGCCAGCACCTACCTTGGGGCTAACACTGAAGCTTTCTTT
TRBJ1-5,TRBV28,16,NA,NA,CASSFKAGVNNQPQHF,TGTGCCAGCAGTTTTAAGGCAGGGGTAAACAATCAGCCCCAGCATTTT
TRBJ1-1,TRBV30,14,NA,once,CACQQGGRTTEAFF,TGTGCCTGCCAACAGGGTGGAAGAACCACTGAAGCTTTCTTT
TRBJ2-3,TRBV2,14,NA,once,CASSVRQEADTQYF,TGTGCCAGCAGTGTTCGGCAGGAGGCAGATACGCAGTATTTT
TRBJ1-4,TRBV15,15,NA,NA,CATRTLGGADEKLFF,TGTGCCACCAGGACCCTGGGGGGGGCGGATGAAAAACTGTTTTTT
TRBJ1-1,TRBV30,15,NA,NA,CAWRGPYTGTTEAFF,TGTGCCTGGAGAGGCCCGTATACAGGGACAACTGAAGCTTTCTTT
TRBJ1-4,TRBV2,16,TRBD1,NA,CASSEATGQGGEKLFF,TGTGCCAGCAGTGAAGCGACGGGACAGGGTGGTGAAAAACTGTTTTTT
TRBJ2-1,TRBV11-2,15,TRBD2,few,CASSPASGSWNEQFF,TGTGCCAGCAGCCCAGCTAGCGGGAGTTGGAATGAGCAGTTCTTC
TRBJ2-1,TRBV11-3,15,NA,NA,CASSPPGFTNNEQFF,TGTGCCAGCTCTCCCCCGGGGTTCACCAACAATGAGCAGTTCTTC
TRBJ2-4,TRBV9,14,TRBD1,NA,CASSVEGQGNIQYF,TGTGCCAGCAGCGTAGAGGGACAGGGCAACATTCAGTACTTC
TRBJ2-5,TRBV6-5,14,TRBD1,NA,CASSARTGSETQYF,TGTGCCAGCAGCGCGAGGACAGGGAGCGAGACCCAGTACTTC
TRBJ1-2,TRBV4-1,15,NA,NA,CASSQGLGIAGGYTF,TGCGCCAGCAGCCAAGGGCTTGGCATCGCGGGGGGCTACACCTTC